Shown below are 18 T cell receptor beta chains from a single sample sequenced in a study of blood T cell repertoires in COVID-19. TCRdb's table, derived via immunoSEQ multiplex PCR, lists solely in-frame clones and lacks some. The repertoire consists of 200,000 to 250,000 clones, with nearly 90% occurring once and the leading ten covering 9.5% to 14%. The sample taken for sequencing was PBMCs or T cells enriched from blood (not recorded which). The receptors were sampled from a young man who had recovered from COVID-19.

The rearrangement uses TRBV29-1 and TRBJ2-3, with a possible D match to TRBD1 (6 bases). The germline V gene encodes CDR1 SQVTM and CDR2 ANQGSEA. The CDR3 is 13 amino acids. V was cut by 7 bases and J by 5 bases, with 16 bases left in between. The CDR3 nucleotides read TGCAGCGCACGGGACAATGCCCGAGATACGCAGTATTTT. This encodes CSARDNARDTQYF.

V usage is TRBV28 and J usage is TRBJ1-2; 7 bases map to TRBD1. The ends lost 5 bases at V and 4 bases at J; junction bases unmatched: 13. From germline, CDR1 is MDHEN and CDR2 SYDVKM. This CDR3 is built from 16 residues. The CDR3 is CASSPRDSRLFYGYTF. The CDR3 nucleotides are TGTGCCAGCAGTCCCCGGGACAGCCGCCTTTTCTATGGCTACACCTTC.

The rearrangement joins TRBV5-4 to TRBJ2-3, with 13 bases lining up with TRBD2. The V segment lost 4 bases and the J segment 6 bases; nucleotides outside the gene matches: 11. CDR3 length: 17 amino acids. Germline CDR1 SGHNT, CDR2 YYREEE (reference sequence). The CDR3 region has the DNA TGTGCCAGCAGCCCCCAAGGGACTAGCGGGGTTAGGGATACGCAGTATTTT. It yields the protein CASSPQGTSGVRDTQYF.

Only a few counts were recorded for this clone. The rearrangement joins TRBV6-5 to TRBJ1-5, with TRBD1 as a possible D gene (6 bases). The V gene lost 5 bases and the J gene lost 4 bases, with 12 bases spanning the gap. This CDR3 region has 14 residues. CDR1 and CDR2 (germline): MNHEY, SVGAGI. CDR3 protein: CASSQAGANQPQHF. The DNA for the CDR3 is TGTGCCAGCAGTCAGGCAGGGGCAAATCAGCCCCAGCATTTT.

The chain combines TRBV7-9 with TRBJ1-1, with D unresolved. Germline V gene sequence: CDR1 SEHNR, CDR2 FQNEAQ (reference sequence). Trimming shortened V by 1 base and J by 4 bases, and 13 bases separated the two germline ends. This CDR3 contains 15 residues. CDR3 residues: CASSLGATTGTEAFF. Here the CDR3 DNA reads TGTGCCAGCAGCTTAGGGGCAACGACCGGCACTGAAGCTTTCTTT. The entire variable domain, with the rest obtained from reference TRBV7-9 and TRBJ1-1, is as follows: DTGVSQNPRHKITKRGQNVTFRCDPISEHNRLYWYRQTLGQGPEFLTYFQNEAQLEKSRLLSDRFSAERPKGSFSTLEIQRTEQGDSAMYLCASSLGATTGTEAFFGQGTRLTVV.

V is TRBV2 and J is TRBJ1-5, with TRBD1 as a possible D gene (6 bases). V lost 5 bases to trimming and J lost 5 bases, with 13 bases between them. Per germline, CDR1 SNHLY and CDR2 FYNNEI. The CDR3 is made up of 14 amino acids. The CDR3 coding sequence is TGTGCCAGCAGTCCGCAGGGGTTGTATCAGCCCCAGCATTTT. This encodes CASSPQGLYQPQHF.

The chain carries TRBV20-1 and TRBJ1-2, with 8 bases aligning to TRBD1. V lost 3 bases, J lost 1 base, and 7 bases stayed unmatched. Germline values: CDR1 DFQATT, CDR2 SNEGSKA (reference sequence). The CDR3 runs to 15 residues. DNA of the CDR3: TGCAGTGCTAGTGCCCGGACAGGGAATAACTATGGCTACACCTTC. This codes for CSASARTGNNYGYTF.

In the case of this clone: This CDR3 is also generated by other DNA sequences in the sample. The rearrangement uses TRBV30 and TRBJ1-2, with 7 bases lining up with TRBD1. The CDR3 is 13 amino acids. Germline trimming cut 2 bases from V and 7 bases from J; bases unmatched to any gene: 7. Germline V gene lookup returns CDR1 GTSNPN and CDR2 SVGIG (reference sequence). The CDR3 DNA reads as TGTGCCTGGAGTCCTGGGACAGACCTTGGCTACACCTTC. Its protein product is CAWSPGTDLGYTF.

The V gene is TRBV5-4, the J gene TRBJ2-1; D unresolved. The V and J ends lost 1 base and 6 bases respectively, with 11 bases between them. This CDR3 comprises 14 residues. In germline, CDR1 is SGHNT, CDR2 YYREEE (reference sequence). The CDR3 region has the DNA TGTGCCAGCAGCTTGAACAGCCAAATCAATGAGCAGTTCTTC. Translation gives CASSLNSQINEQFF.

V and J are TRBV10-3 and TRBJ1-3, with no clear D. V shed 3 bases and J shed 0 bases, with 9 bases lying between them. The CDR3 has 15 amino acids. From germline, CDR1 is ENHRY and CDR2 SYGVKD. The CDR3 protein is CAISETPSSGNTIYF. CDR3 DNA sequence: TGTGCCATCAGTGAAACGCCTAGCTCTGGAAACACCATATATTTT.

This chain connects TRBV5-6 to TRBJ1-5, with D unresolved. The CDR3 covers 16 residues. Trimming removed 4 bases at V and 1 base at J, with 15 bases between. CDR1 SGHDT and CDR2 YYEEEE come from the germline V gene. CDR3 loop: CASSLYGEWSNQPQHF. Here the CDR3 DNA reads TGTGCCAGCAGCCTTTACGGGGAATGGAGCAATCAGCCCCAGCATTTT.

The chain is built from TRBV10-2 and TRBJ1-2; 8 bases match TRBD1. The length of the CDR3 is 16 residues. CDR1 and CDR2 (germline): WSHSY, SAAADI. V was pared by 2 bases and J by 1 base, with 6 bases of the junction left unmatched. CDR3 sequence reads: CASSEAGQAFNYGYTF. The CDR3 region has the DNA TGCGCCAGCAGTGAGGCGGGACAGGCCTTTAACTATGGCTACACCTTC.

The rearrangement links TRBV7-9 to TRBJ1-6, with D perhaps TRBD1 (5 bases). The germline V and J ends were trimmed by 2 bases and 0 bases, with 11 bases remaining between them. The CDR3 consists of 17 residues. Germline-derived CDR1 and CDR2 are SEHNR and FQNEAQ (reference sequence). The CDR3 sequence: CASSLQGSSSYNSPLHF. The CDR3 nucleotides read TGTGCCAGCAGCTTACAGGGAAGTAGCTCCTATAATTCACCCCTCCACTTT.

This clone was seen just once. The CDR3 loop reads CASSFIGGTTDTQYF. The CDR3 nucleotides are TGTGCCAGCAGTTTCATCGGGGGTACCACAGATACGCAGTATTTT. V is TRBV28 and J is TRBJ2-3, with a possible D match to TRBD2 (6 bases). Trimming shortened V by 3 bases and J by 2 bases, and 12 bases separated the two germline ends. The CDR3 has 15 residues. Per germline, CDR1 MDHEN and CDR2 SYDVKM. Complete variable domain (other parts from reference TRBV28 and TRBJ2-3): DVKVTQSSRYLVKRTGEKVFLECVQDMDHENMFWYRQDPGLGLRLIYFSYDVKMKEKGDIPEGYSVSREKKERFSLILESASTNQTSMYLCASSFIGGTTDTQYFGPGTRLTVL.

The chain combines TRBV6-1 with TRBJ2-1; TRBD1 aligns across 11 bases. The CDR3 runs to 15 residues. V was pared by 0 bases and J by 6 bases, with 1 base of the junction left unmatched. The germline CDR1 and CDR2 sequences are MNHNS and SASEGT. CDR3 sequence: CASSEAGTGGNEQFF. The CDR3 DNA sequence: TGTGCCAGCAGTGAAGCCGGGACAGGGGGCAATGAGCAGTTCTTC.

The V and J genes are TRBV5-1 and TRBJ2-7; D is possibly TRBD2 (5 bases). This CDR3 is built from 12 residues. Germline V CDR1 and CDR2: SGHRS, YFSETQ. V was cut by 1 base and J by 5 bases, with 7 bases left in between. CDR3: CASSLTADEQYF. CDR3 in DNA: TGCGCCAGCAGCTTGACAGCGGACGAGCAGTACTTC.

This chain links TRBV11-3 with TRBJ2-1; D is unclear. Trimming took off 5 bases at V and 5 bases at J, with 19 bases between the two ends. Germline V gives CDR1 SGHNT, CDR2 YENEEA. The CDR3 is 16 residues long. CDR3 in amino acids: CASSPRFSAYHNEQFF. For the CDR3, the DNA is TGTGCCAGCAGCCCCCGTTTTTCAGCGTACCACAATGAGCAGTTCTTC. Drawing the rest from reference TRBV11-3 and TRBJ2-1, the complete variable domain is EAGVVQSPRYKIIEKKQPVAFWCNPISGHNTLYWYLQNLGQGPELLIRYENEEAVDDSQLPKDRFSAERLKGVDSTLKIQPAELGDSAVYLCASSPRFSAYHNEQFFGPGTRLTVL.

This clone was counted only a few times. The CDR3 spells CASTMGATEAFF. The CDR3, as DNA: TGTGCCAGCACCATGGGGGCGACTGAAGCTTTCTTT. V is TRBV12-3 or TRBV12-4 and J is TRBJ1-1; D perhaps matches TRBD1 (6 bases). The ends were cut back, 7 bases at V and 5 bases at J, with 11 bases in the middle. CDR3 size: 12 residues.